The 3 T cell receptor beta chains presented below share a single source sample, sequenced in a study of blood T cell repertoires in COVID-19. Assay used: immunoSEQ multiplex PCR; TCRdb lists only in-frame clones, some missing. The sample includes under 300,000 clones, around 84% of them seen just once. The sample was PBMCs or T cells enriched from blood (not recorded which). These receptors came from a man between 18 and 29 years old who had recovered from COVID-19.

The genes are TRBV18 and TRBJ1-1; 10 bases map to TRBD1. V dropped 3 bases and J dropped 5; count of bases not matched to a gene: 3. Germline CDR1 reads KGHSH; CDR2 reads LQKENI. CDR3 size: 14 residues. The CDR3 loop reads CASSPGTGATEAFF. Here the CDR3 DNA reads TGTGCCAGCTCACCCGGGACAGGGGCGACTGAAGCTTTCTTT.

This chain connects TRBV3-1 (or the pseudogene TRBV3-2) to TRBJ1-2, with a weak D call TRBD1 (5 bases). The CDR3 spans 14 residues. V lost 1 base to trimming and J lost 7 bases, with 13 bases between them. Germline V gives CDR1 LGHDT, CDR2 YNNKEL (reference sequence). The CDR3 region has the DNA TGTGCCAGCAGCCAAGTTGCAGGGAAAAGTGGCTACACCTTC. Residues: CASSQVAGKSGYTF.

This chain uses TRBV5-1 with TRBJ2-7; D remains ambiguous. The CDR3 totals 13 residues. The germline CDR1 and CDR2 sequences are SGHRS and YFSETQ. With 2 bases removed from V and 2 bases from J, the gap between germline ends came to 8 bases. For the CDR3, the DNA is TGCGCCAGCAGCTTAGGTACTACCTACGAGCAGTACTTC. The encoded protein is CASSLGTTYEQYF.